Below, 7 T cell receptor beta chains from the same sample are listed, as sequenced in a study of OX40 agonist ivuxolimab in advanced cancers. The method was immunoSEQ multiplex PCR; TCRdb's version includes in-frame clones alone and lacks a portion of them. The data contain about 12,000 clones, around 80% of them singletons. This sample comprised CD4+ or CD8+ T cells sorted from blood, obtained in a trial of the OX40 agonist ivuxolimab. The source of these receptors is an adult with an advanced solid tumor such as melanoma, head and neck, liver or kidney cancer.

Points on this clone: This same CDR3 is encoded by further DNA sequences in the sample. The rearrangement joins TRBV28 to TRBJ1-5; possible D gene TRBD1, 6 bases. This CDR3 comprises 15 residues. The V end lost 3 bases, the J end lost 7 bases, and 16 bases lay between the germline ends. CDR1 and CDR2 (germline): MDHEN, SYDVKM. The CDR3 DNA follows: TGTGCCAGCAGTTTGGGCCAGGGGTTTCGACAGCCCCAGCATTTT. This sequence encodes CASSLGQGFRQPQHF.

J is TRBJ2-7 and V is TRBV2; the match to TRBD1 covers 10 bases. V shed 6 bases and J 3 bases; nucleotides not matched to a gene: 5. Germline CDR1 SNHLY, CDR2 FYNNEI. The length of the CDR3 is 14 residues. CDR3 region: CASSWTGGNYEQYF. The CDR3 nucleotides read TGTGCCAGCAGCTGGACAGGGGGAAACTACGAGCAGTACTTC.

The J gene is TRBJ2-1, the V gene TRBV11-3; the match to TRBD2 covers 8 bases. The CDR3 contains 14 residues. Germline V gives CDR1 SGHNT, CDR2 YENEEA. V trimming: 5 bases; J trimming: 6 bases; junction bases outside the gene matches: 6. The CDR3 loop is CASSLIGGVNEQFF. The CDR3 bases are TGTGCCAGCAGCCTCATCGGGGGGGTCAATGAGCAGTTCTTC. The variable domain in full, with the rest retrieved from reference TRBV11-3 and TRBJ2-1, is EAGVVQSPRYKIIEKKQPVAFWCNPISGHNTLYWYLQNLGQGPELLIRYENEEAVDDSQLPKDRFSAERLKGVDSTLKIQPAELGDSAVYLCASSLIGGVNEQFFGPGTRLTVL.

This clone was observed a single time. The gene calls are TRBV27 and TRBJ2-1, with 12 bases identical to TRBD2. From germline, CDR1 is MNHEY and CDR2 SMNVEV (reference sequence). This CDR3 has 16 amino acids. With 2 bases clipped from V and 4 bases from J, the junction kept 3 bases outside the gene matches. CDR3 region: CASSLAGTSGYNEQFF. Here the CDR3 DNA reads TGTGCCAGCAGTTTAGCGGGGACTAGCGGGTACAATGAGCAGTTCTTC.

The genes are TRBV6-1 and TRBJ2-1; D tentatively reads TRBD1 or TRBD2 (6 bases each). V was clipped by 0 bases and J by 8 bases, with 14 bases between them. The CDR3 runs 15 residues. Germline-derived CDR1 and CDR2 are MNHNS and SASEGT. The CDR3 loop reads CASSEAGWGADEQFF. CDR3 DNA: TGTGCCAGCAGTGAAGCGGGGTGGGGGGCCGATGAGCAGTTCTTC.

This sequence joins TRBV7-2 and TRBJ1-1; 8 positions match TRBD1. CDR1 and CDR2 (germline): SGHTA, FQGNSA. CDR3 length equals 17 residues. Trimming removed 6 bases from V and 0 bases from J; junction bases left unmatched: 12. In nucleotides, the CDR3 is TGTGCCAGCAGATACCTTCCGGGACAGGCGATGAACACTGAAGCTTTCTTT. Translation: CASRYLPGQAMNTEAFF.

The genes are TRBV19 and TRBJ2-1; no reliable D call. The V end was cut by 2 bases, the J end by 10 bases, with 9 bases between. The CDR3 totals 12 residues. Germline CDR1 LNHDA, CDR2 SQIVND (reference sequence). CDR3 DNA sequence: TGTGCCAGTAGTATACTGGGGAACGAGCAGTTCTTC. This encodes CASSILGNEQFF.